The clone carrying this T cell receptor beta chain occurred once. These data are taken from a study of cytomegalovirus exposure and HLA in healthy donors. Researchers ran the PCR with 60 Vbeta and 13 Jbeta primers. Profiling relied on immunoSEQ multiplex PCR, and the TCRdb table lists in-frame clones only, not all of them. Among some 170,000 clones listed, 80% were seen once. Sequencing used PBMCs. The receptor was derived from a young man in good health and CMV-seronegative.

The CDR3 is CASRVTSGGYNEQFF. DNA for the CDR3: TGTGCCAGCAGAGTTACTAGCGGGGGGTACAATGAGCAGTTCTTC. The chain couples TRBV6-4 to TRBJ2-1, with TRBD2 identical over 12 bases. Germline CDR1 reads MRHNA; CDR2 reads SNTAGT. The length of the CDR3 is 15 residues. The trim removed 6 bases at V and 4 bases at J, leaving 4 bases unmatched.